Listed below are T cell receptor beta chains from one sample, sequenced in a study of CD8 T cells in Susac syndrome. Using its own MiXCR run on the immunoSEQ multiplex PCR reads, TCRdb lists one record per CDR3 protein. Altogether 330,000 or so distinct CDR3 sequences are present, almost 85% being singletons, with the ten largest covering around 0.2%. Input material: CD8+ T cells from PBMCs. These receptors were collected from a human donor with multiple sclerosis. The CDR3 runs from the conserved cysteine through the conserved F or W. Fields, in order: J gene, D gene, V gene, clone size, CDR3 DNA, CDR3 protein. The D gene is left open where the match is weak. Where a row states a size, it is once, few, many or the class of an expanded clone; other rows omit it.

TRBJ2-7 | . | TRBV11-1 | . | TGTGCCAGCAGCCCCCCCGGGGACCCTTCCTACGAGCAGTACTTC | CASSPPGDPSYEQYF
TRBJ1-5 | . | TRBV6-1 | . | TGTGCCAGCAGTGAACTCAGGGATGGCCAGCCCCAGCATTTT | CASSELRDGQPQHF
TRBJ2-3 | TRBD1 | TRBV7-9 | . | TGTGCCAGCAGAAGGACAGGGGGCCCTCCCACAGATACGCAGTATTTT | CASRRTGGPPTDTQYF
TRBJ2-1 | TRBD2 | TRBV14 | . | TGTGCCAGCAGCCGTCGGGTAGCGGGAGAAGTGAGGGATGAGCAGTTCTTC | CASSRRVAGEVRDEQFF
TRBJ2-7 | . | TRBV18 | once | TGTGCCAGCTCACCACCTGAGGCCTACGAGCAGTACTTC | CASSPPEAYEQYF
TRBJ1-2 | . | TRBV7-6 | . | TGTGCCAGCAGCTTAGGGGAGGGGGACTATGGCTACACCTTC | CASSLGEGDYGYTF
TRBJ1-1 | . | TRBV2 | . | TGTGCCAGCAGTGATCACCCGGAACCGAACACTGAAGCTTTCTTT | CASSDHPEPNTEAFF
TRBJ1-1 | TRBD1 | TRBV11-1 | . | TGTGCCAGCAGCCACCTGGGATATTTGTGGGACAGGGGGTCCATGAACACTGAAGCTTTCTTT | CASSHLGYLWDRGSMNTEAFF
TRBJ1-5 | TRBD1 | TRBV27 | . | TGTGACAGCAGGACGACAGGGAGCAATCAGCCCCAGCATTTT | CDSRTTGSNQPQHF
TRBJ2-7 | TRBD2 | TRBV28 | once | TGTGCCAGCAGCAACGAGGGACTAGCGGACTACGAGCAGTACTTC | CASSNEGLADYEQYF
TRBJ2-1 | TRBD2 | TRBV27 | . | TGTGCCAGCAGTCTAATAGCGGGAGGGCCCTGGAATGAGCAGTTCTTC | CASSLIAGGPWNEQFF
TRBJ2-1 | TRBD1 | TRBV27 | . | TGTGCCAGCAGGGAGGGACAGGTGAGGGGCTCCTACAATGAGCAGTTCTTC | CASREGQVRGSYNEQFF
TRBJ1-4 | . | TRBV7-9 | . | TGTGCCAGCAGCTTATGGGACAAGACTAATGAAAAACTGTTTTTT | CASSLWDKTNEKLFF
TRBJ2-7 | . | TRBV3-1 | . | TGTGCCAGCAGCCCCCCCGGGGCGGGCTACGAGCAGTACTTC | CASSPPGAGYEQYF
TRBJ2-7 | . | TRBV25-1 | . | TGTGCCAGCAGCAACAAGGACAGCTCCTACGAGCAGTACTTC | CASSNKDSSYEQYF
TRBJ2-1 | TRBD2 | TRBV9 | . | TGTGCCAGCAGCGTATTTGAACTAGCGGCCGATAATGAGCAGTTCTTC | CASSVFELAADNEQFF
TRBJ2-7 | . | TRBV11-2 | . | TGTGCCAGCAGCCCCGATAGCGGTACCTACGAGCAGTACTTC | CASSPDSGTYEQYF
TRBJ2-1 | . | TRBV29-1 | . | TGCAGCGTTGAAACCGGGACTTTCCTTAGTGAGCAGTTCTTC | CSVETGTFLSEQFF
TRBJ1-2 | . | TRBV27 | once | TGTGCCAGCAGCCCCTCGAAGTCGTCCGGCTACACCTTC | CASSPSKSSGYTF
TRBJ2-7 | . | TRBV14 | . | TGTGCCAGCAGCTCCGGGCCGGGCAGTGGGGGCTACGAGCAGTACTTC | CASSSGPGSGGYEQYF
TRBJ2-7 | . | TRBV7-9 | . | TGTGCCAGCAGCTTAGAGTTCCCAGAATACGAGCAGTACTTC | CASSLEFPEYEQYF
TRBJ2-2 | . | TRBV27 | . | TGTGCCAGCAGTTCCCTTCTGGGGGGCCACACCGGGGAGCTGTTTTTT | CASSSLLGGHTGELFF
TRBJ2-5 | . | TRBV12-3/TRBV12-4 | . | TGTGTCAGTGAGGGGGAATTTGAGACCCAGTACTTC | CVSEGEFETQYF
TRBJ1-1 | . | TRBV5-1 | . | TGCGCCAGCAGCTCTGACAGTGTTGAAGCTTTCTTT | CASSSDSVEAFF
TRBJ1-1 | . | TRBV28 | . | TGTGCCAGCAGTTCAACAGGTAGCAGGACTGAAGCTTTCTTT | CASSSTGSRTEAFF
TRBJ2-5 | TRBD2 | TRBV7-9 | . | TGTGCCAGCAGCCTGCTGGCGGGAGGAGAGACCCAGTACTTC | CASSLLAGGETQYF
TRBJ1-5 | . | TRBV4-3 | . | TGCGCCAGCAGCCAAGACAAGGTCGGTTATCAGCCCCAGCATTTT | CASSQDKVGYQPQHF
TRBJ2-7 | . | TRBV10-3 | . | TGTGCCATCAGTGAGTCGAGGGGCGGGGATCGCTGGTACGAGCAGTACTTC | CAISESRGGDRWYEQYF
TRBJ2-7 | TRBD2 | TRBV19 | once | TGTGCCAGTAGTATGTTAGCGGGGAACTCCTACGAGCAGTACTTC | CASSMLAGNSYEQYF
TRBJ1-3 | . | TRBV15 | . | TGTGCCACCAGCAGAACAGGGTTCTCTGGAAACACCATATATTTT | CATSRTGFSGNTIYF
TRBJ2-1 | . | TRBV27 | . | TGTGCCAGCAGTTTAGGAGATCCGACCTACAATGAGCAGTTCTTC | CASSLGDPTYNEQFF
TRBJ2-7 | . | TRBV27 | . | TGTGCCAGCCCAACCTACGAGCAGTACTTC | CASPTYEQYF
TRBJ2-3 | . | TRBV6-5 | . | TGTGCCAGCTCGAGAATAGAGGATCCTCGGGATACGCAGTATTTT | CASSRIEDPRDTQYF
TRBJ2-7 | TRBD1 | TRBV14 | . | TGTGCCAGCAGCCACGGGGCCGGGACAGGGGTCTACGAGCAGTACTTC | CASSHGAGTGVYEQYF
TRBJ2-1 | TRBD2 | TRBV7-9 | . | TGTGCCAGCAGCCAGTCGGCGGGAGGGCCGGGAAATGAGCAGTTCTTC | CASSQSAGGPGNEQFF
TRBJ1-5 | . | TRBV27 | . | TGTGCCAGCAGTCATGCCCAGTATAGCAATCAGCCCCAGCATTTT | CASSHAQYSNQPQHF
TRBJ1-3 | TRBD1 | TRBV7-2 | few | TGTGCCAGCAGCCCAGAGACAGGGGGCTCTGGAAACACCATATATTTT | CASSPETGGSGNTIYF
TRBJ2-7 | TRBD1 | TRBV9 | . | TGTGCCAGCAGCGTGGGTGGGACAGGGAGCTACGAGCAGTACTTC | CASSVGGTGSYEQYF
TRBJ2-6 | . | TRBV4-1 | few | TGCGCCAGCAGCCAAGAGTCCACCTCTGGGGCCAACGTCCTGACTTTC | CASSQESTSGANVLTF
TRBJ2-7 | TRBD2 | TRBV27 | . | TGTGCCAGCAGTCGATTGGGACTAGCTAGCTCCTACGAGCAGTACTTC | CASSRLGLASSYEQYF
TRBJ1-2 | . | TRBV28 | . | TGTGCCAGCAGTCTCGCGACCGCGGCCGGCTACACCTTC | CASSLATAAGYTF
TRBJ1-1 | . | TRBV6-5 | . | TGTGCCAGCTCGACGGTCCCTGGGATGGGAACTGAAGCTTTCTTT | CASSTVPGMGTEAFF
TRBJ2-2 | . | TRBV6-5 | few | TGTGCCAGCAGCTATAGCCCCGCCCGGCTAGCCCTGAACACCGGGGAGCTGTTTTTT | CASSYSPARLALNTGELFF
TRBJ1-1 | . | TRBV13 | . | TGTGCCAGCAGCTTGATGGGGGAGAACACTGAAGCTTTCTTT | CASSLMGENTEAFF
TRBJ2-3 | . | TRBV5-6 | . | TGTGCCAGCAGCTTGCCAATGGGGACGGGCTATACGCAGTATTTT | CASSLPMGTGYTQYF
TRBJ1-1 | . | TRBV28 | . | TGTGCCAGCAGCATCACTCAACCTGAAGCTTTCTTT | CASSITQPEAFF
TRBJ2-1 | TRBD2 | TRBV30 | . | TGTGCCTGGAGCAGTGAGGGAGGGAATGAGCAGTTCTTC | CAWSSEGGNEQFF
TRBJ2-7 | TRBD2 | TRBV5-5 | . | TGTGCCAGCAGCCTTACTAGCGGGAAACCCCCCTACGAGCAGTACTTC | CASSLTSGKPPYEQYF